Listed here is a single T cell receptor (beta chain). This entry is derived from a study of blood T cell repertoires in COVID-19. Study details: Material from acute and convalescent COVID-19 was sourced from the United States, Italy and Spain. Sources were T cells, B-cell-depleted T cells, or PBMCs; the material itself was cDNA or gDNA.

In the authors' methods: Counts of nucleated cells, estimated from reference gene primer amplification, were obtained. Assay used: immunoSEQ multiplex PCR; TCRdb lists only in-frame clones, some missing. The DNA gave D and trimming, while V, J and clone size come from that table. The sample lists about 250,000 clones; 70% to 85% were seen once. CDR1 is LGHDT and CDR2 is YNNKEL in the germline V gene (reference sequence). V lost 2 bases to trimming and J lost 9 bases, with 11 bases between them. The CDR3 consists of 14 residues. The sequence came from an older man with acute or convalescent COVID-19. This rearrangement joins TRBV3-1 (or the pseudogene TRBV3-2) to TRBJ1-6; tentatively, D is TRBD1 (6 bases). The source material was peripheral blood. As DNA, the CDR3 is TGTGCCAGCAGCCAAAACTTACAGGGTTCACCCCTCCACTTT. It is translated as CASSQNLQGSPLHF.